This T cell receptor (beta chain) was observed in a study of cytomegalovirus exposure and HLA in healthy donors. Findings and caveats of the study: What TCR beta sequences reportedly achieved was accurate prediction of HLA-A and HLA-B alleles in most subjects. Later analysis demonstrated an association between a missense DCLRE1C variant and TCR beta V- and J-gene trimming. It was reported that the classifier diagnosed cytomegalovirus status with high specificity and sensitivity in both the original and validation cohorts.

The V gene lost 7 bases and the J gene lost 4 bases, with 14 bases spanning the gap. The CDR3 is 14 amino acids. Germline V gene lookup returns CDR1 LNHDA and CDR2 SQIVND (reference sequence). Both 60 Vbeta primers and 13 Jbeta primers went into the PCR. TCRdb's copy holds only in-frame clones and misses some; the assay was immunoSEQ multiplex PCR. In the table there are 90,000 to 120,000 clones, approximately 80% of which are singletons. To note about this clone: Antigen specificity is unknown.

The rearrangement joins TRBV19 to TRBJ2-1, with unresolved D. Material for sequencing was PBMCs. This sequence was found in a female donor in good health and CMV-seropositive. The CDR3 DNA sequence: TGTGCCAGTATGTCTTCCAGGTCGTACAATGAGCAGTTCTTC. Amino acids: CASMSSRSYNEQFF.